This is a list of T cell receptor beta chains from one sample in a study of blood T cell repertoires in COVID-19. Measured with immunoSEQ multiplex PCR; TCRdb has only the in-frame clones, and not every one. This sample has about 52,000 clones, with approximately 83% found just once. Sequenced sample: peripheral blood. The receptor set was obtained from a man older than 75 with COVID-19, enrolled during active disease. The CDR3 runs from the conserved cysteine through the conserved F or W. Each record gives: J gene, V gene, D gene, clone size, CDR3 length, CDR3 protein, CDR3 DNA. A D gene is named only where the DNA matches it firmly. A row's size may be missing; if present it is once, few, many or a size class.

TRBJ1-5 TRBV28 . once 17 CASRPGGLEVGNQPQHF TGTGCCAGCAGGCCTGGCGGGTTGGAGGTGGGCAATCAGCCCCAGCATTTT
TRBJ2-7 TRBV7-8 . . 14 CASSFQGSRYEQYF TGTGCCAGCAGCTTTCAGGGATCGAGGTACGAGCAGTACTTC
TRBJ2-1 TRBV11-2 . . 11 CASSLGGEQFF TGTGCCAGCAGCTTAGGAGGTGAGCAGTTCTTC
TRBJ2-3 TRBV7-3 . . 14 CASSLLSGTDTQYF TGTGCCAGCAGCTTACTCTCGGGGACAGATACGCAGTATTTT
TRBJ2-1 TRBV25-1 TRBD2 . 16 CASRSLGLAGVYEQFF TGTGCCAGCAGATCCTTAGGACTAGCGGGAGTCTATGAGCAGTTCTTC
TRBJ1-2 TRBV5-8 TRBD1 . 15 CASGGPGQGSYGYTF TGTGCCAGCGGGGGACCGGGACAGGGATCTTATGGCTACACCTTC
TRBJ1-2 TRBV4-3 . . 14 CASSQALSGVGYTF TGCGCCAGCAGCCAGGCCCTCTCCGGGGTTGGCTACACCTTC
TRBJ2-5 TRBV5-4 TRBD1 . 16 CASSQLGQGVQETQYF TGTGCCAGCAGCCAATTGGGACAGGGGGTTCAAGAGACCCAGTACTTC
TRBJ2-2 TRBV19 . . 13 CASSRGRTGELFF TGTGCCAGTAGTAGGGGGCGAACCGGGGAGCTGTTTTTT
TRBJ1-1 TRBV6-2/TRBV6-3 . . 12 CASSRTGLGAFF TGTGCCAGCAGTCGCACAGGTTTGGGAGCTTTCTTT
TRBJ2-7 TRBV6-6 TRBD2 few 14 CASTPRGDFYEQYF TGTGCCAGCACCCCGCGGGGGGACTTCTACGAGCAGTACTTC
TRBJ2-7 TRBV11-2 . few 15 CASSLDLGQYYEQYF TGTGCCAGCAGCTTAGATCTCGGACAATACTACGAGCAGTACTTC
TRBJ2-7 TRBV21-1 . . 17 CASSKRRAGAVSYEQYF TGTGCCAGCAGCAAACGGAGGGCGGGGGCCGTCTCCTACGAGCAGTACTTC
TRBJ2-1 TRBV27 TRBD1 . 16 CASSYLDRGVYNEQFF TGTGCCAGCAGTTACCTTGACAGGGGGGTATACAATGAGCAGTTCTTC
TRBJ2-1 TRBV6-2/TRBV6-3 TRBD2 few 16 CASSLHIAGGYNEQFF TGTGCCAGCAGCCTCCATATAGCGGGGGGGTACAATGAGCAGTTCTTC
TRBJ1-1 TRBV11-2 TRBD1 few 13 CASSVDRGTEAFF TGTGCCAGCAGCGTAGACAGGGGCACTGAAGCTTTCTTT
TRBJ2-3 TRBV19 . . 12 CASSQGTDTQYF TGTGCCAGTAGTCAGGGAACAGATACGCAGTATTTT
TRBJ1-1 TRBV7-7 . . 13 CASSLGGQTEAFF TGTGCCAGCAGCTTAGGAGGTCAAACTGAAGCTTTCTTT
TRBJ2-3 TRBV12-5 . . 11 CASGQWDTQYF TGTGCTAGTGGCCAGTGGGATACGCAGTATTTT
TRBJ2-5 TRBV5-4 TRBD2 . 15 CASSATSGSGETQYF TGTGCCAGCAGCGCGACTAGCGGGAGCGGAGAGACCCAGTACTTC
TRBJ2-5 TRBV30 TRBD2 . 14 CAGTSGRVPETQYF TGTGCCGGAACTAGCGGGAGGGTGCCAGAGACCCAGTACTTC
TRBJ1-1 TRBV29-1 . few 12 CSVEFGGTEAFF TGCAGCGTTGAATTCGGGGGCACTGAAGCTTTCTTT
TRBJ2-3 TRBV7-9 TRBD2 . 18 CASSQPGSGSWAADTQYF TGTGCCAGCAGCCAGCCGGGGAGCGGGAGCTGGGCGGCAGATACGCAGTATTTT